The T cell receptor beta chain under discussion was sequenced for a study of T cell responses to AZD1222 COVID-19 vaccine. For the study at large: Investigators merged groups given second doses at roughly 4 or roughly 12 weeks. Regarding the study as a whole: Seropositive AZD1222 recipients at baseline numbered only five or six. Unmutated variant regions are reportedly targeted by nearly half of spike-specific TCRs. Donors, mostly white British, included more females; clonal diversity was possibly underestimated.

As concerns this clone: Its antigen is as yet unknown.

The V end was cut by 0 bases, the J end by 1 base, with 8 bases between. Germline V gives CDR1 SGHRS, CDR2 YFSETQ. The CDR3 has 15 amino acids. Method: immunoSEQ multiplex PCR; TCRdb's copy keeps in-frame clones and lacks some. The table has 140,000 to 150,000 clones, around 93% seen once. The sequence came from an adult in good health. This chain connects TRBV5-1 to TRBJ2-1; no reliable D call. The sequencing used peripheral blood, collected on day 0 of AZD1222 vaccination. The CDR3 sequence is CASSLAHTSYNEQFF. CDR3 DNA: TGCGCCAGCAGCTTGGCGCATACGTCCTACAATGAGCAGTTCTTC.